This T cell receptor (beta chain) originates from a study of molecular identifiers for immune sequencing clone quantification. Study background: Replicates involved a five-way split of RNA from roughly 20,000 or 100,000 naive CD8 cells, with sequencing of four. Study conclusions and caveats: Effector cells kept over 98% of their molecules in clones above 20 RNA copies, while naive cells kept under 1% there.

Trimming left V 5 bases short and J 2 bases short, with 23 bases between. The V gene's germline CDR1 is SGHAT and CDR2 FQNNGV. The CDR3 is made up of 18 amino acids. Construction of naive CD8 libraries employed roughly 18,000 to 1,000,000 sorted cells together with 10%, 30% or 50% RNA. Turning to this clonotype: Its antigen remains unknown. A single base separates this from a much larger clone, so it may be a read error.

Bulk TCR library preparation followed previously described methods with listed TCR primers. MiXCR was run by TCRdb on the PCR reads, yielding one entry per CDR3 protein. The sample consists of about 300,000 distinct CDR3 sequences, about a fifth of them appearing once. This TCR derives from a human donor in good health. Some libraries in this study had Jurkat cell RNA spiked in. The chain joins TRBV11-2 to TRBJ2-3; D may be TRBD1 or TRBD2 (7 bases each). The sequencing input was naive CD8+ T cells from blood, with Jurkat cell RNA spiked in. Subset noted: FACS-sorted CD8+CD4-CCR7+CD45RA+ naive T cells. CDR3 nucleotides: TGTGCCAGCAGCCCAATGGGGGGGTCAGGGGGGTTCACAGATACGCAGTATTTT. It yields the protein CASSPMGGSGGFTDTQYF.